These 17 T cell receptor beta chains came from one sample sequenced in a study of CD8 T cells in ankylosing spondylitis (dated by TCRdb to about 2017). Library prep was done by 5' RACE. These reads were obtained on an Illumina HiSeq 2500. Starting from the raw public reads, TCRdb applied fastp trimming at Q25, assembled clones with MiXCR and retained in-frame beta chains. When rows share a CDR3 protein, they turn into one entry using the most common DNA and genes. Here the sample has approximately 340,000 distinct CDR3 sequences; roughly 14% occur a single time. Jointly, the top ten make up about 1.1% of the sample. The sequencing input was blood, either unsorted or a sorted T cell fraction (not recorded which). Source of these receptors: a male donor with ankylosing spondylitis or in good health (not recorded which).

The chain employs TRBV20-1 and TRBJ1-2; the match to TRBD1 covers 8 bases. Trimming took 5 bases from V and 8 from J; bases not matched to a gene: 10. Germline CDR1 is DFQATT and CDR2 is SNEGSKA (reference sequence). This CDR3 spans 13 amino acids. CDR3 protein: CSAGRDRSEGYTF. As DNA, the CDR3 is TGCAGTGCTGGACGGGACAGGTCAGAGGGCTACACCTTC.

This clonotype occurred a few times. The chain uses TRBV12-3 or TRBV12-4 and TRBJ1-2; perhaps TRBD1 as D (5 bases). The CDR3 runs to 14 residues. V dropped 11 bases and J dropped 7 bases, with 23 bases sitting between them. The CDR3 nucleotides are TGTGCCTGCCTTCTTGGGGGGGGAACGGGTGGCTACACCTTC. It translates to CACLLGGGTGGYTF.

This clonotype was recorded many times. The genes are TRBV13 and TRBJ2-3; 7 nucleotides agree with TRBD1. This CDR3 comprises 14 residues. V trimming: 5 bases; J trimming: 2 bases; junction bases outside the gene matches: 4. Germline V gives CDR1 PRHDT, CDR2 FYEKMQ (reference sequence). Here the CDR3 DNA reads TGTGCCAGCAGCCCGGGACAGTTCACAGATACGCAGTATTTT. Its protein product is CASSPGQFTDTQYF.

This clonotype has only a few counts. The chain employs TRBV5-1 and TRBJ2-3; D might be TRBD1 (5 bases). This CDR3 contains 14 residues. Deletions cut 0 bases from V and 3 bases from J, with 8 bases between. The germline V gene has CDR1 SGHRS and CDR2 YFSETQ. The CDR3 protein is CASSLEPGTDTQYF. The CDR3 bases are TGCGCCAGCAGCTTGGAACCAGGGACAGATACGCAGTATTTT.

The gene calls are TRBV30 and TRBJ1-2; D not resolved. Germline V gene data show CDR1 as GTSNPN and CDR2 as SVGIG (reference sequence). Trimming removed 0 bases at V and 8 bases at J, with 16 bases between. CDR3 length: 14 residues. The CDR3 nucleotides are TGTGCCTGGAGTGTCGGCCGAGGTATCATAGGCTACACCTTC. Translation gives CAWSVGRGIIGYTF.

This clonotype showed up just a few times. The genes are TRBV7-9 and TRBJ2-7; D could derive from TRBD1 or TRBD2 (5 bases each). V was clipped by 5 bases and J by 3 bases, with 14 bases between them. This CDR3 is 14 amino acids long. Germline V gene data show CDR1 as SEHNR and CDR2 as FQNEAQ (reference sequence). This CDR3 reads CASSLGTYGYEQYF. In DNA form, the CDR3 reads TGTGCCAGCAGCCTCGGGACCTATGGCTACGAGCAGTACTTC. Looking up the rest from reference TRBV7-9 and TRBJ2-7 gives the full variable domain: DTGVSQNPRHKITKRGQNVTFRCDPISEHNRLYWYRQTLGQGPEFLTYFQNEAQLEKSRLLSDRFSAERPKGSFSTLEIQRTEQGDSAMYLCASSLGTYGYEQYFGPGTRLTVT.

This clonotype has ten or more counts. The chain uses TRBV7-2 and TRBJ1-2; D is perhaps TRBD1 (5 bases). V gave up 1 base and J gave up 8 bases, with 14 bases separating them. Germline V gene lookup returns CDR1 SGHTA and CDR2 FQGNSA. This CDR3 has 14 residues. The CDR3: CASSLGGRDNGYTF. The CDR3 bases are TGTGCCAGCAGCTTAGGAGGCAGGGATAACGGCTACACCTTC.

This clonotype was seen many times. This chain links TRBV5-1 with TRBJ1-2, with 8 nucleotides matching TRBD1. The CDR3 extends over 14 amino acids. The V gene's germline CDR1 is SGHRS and CDR2 YFSETQ. The junction had 3 bases not matched to a gene; V was cut back by 4 bases and J by 1 base. The DNA of the CDR3 is TGCGCCAGCAGCCGACAGGGGTTTAACTATGGCTACACCTTC. As protein: CASSRQGFNYGYTF.

The chain joins TRBV12-3 or TRBV12-4 to TRBJ1-2; 9 bases match TRBD1. The V gene end was trimmed by 4 bases and the J gene end by 9 bases; junction bases not matched to a gene: 6. The CDR3 runs 13 residues. The CDR3 protein is CASSSTGGMSYTF. As DNA, the CDR3 is TGTGCCAGCAGTTCCACAGGGGGCATGAGCTACACCTTC.

The sample holds a few counts of this clonotype. The J gene is TRBJ2-1, the V gene TRBV27, with D hard to call. Trimming shortened V by 5 bases and J by 6 bases, and 11 bases separated the two germline ends. Germline V gene lookup returns CDR1 MNHEY and CDR2 SMNVEV (reference sequence). The length of the CDR3 is 13 residues. This chain's CDR3 is CASSPLVGNEQFF. DNA for the CDR3: TGTGCCAGCAGTCCCTTAGTGGGCAATGAGCAGTTCTTC.

V gene TRBV10-3 combines with J gene TRBJ2-7, with 7 bases fitting TRBD1. The germline CDR1 and CDR2 sequences are ENHRY and SYGVKD. V lost 3 bases, J lost 1 base, and 9 bases stayed unmatched. CDR3 size: 16 residues. For the CDR3, the DNA is TGTGCCATCAGTGACCCCGACAGGGAGTGGTCCTACGAGCAGTACTTC. This encodes CAISDPDREWSYEQYF.

This clonotype came up many times. The chain recombines TRBV12-3 or TRBV12-4 with TRBJ1-1; 9 nucleotides align to TRBD1. Trimming took 5 bases from V and 4 from J; bases not matched to a gene: 8. The CDR3 extends over 15 amino acids. This CDR3 is CASSDSGQGVTEAFF. The CDR3 DNA reads TGTGCCAGCAGTGACTCGGGACAGGGAGTCACTGAAGCTTTCTTT.

V and J are TRBV4-2 and TRBJ2-7; D is unclear. The germline V and J ends were trimmed by 1 base and 5 bases, with 15 bases remaining between them. CDR1 and CDR2 (germline): LGHNA, YNFKEQ. This CDR3 contains 15 residues. This chain's CDR3 is CASSQASGLLDEQYF. As DNA, the CDR3 is TGTGCCAGCAGCCAAGCTTCTGGGCTACTGGACGAGCAGTACTTC.

The V and J genes are TRBV7-9 and TRBJ1-4, with D unresolved. Germline values: CDR1 SEHNR, CDR2 FQNEAQ (reference sequence). The ends were cut back, 7 bases at V and 4 bases at J, with 13 bases in the middle. The CDR3 extends over 14 amino acids. The CDR3 DNA reads as TGTGCCAGCACGGCGGGCAGAAGTAATGAAAAACTGTTTTTT. It translates to CASTAGRSNEKLFF.

In nucleotides, the CDR3 is TGCAGTGCTAGAGATGGGCGGGGACTAGCGTCCTACGAGCAGTACTTC. It yields the protein CSARDGRGLASYEQYF. V is TRBV20-1 and J is TRBJ2-7; 10 nucleotides agree with TRBD2. The CDR3 has 16 amino acids. The V and J ends lost 0 bases and 1 base, in that order; junction bases with no gene match: 6. Per the germline V gene, CDR1 is DFQATT and CDR2 is SNEGSKA (reference sequence).

CDR3 nucleotides: TGCAGTGCTAGGGGGGGACGGACGATTCGGGGCACAGATACGCAGTATTTT. It is translated as CSARGGRTIRGTDTQYF. The rearrangement links TRBV20-1 to TRBJ2-3; D might be TRBD2 (6 bases). The V gene's germline CDR1 is DFQATT and CDR2 SNEGSKA (reference sequence). V was clipped by 3 bases and J by 1 base, with 20 bases between them. CDR3 length: 17 residues.

The CDR3 DNA reads TGTGCCAGCAGTTTAGCCCCGGGACAGGGGGAGGAAAAACTGTTTTTT. It encodes CASSLAPGQGEEKLFF. The chain couples TRBV12-3 or TRBV12-4 to TRBJ1-4, with 11 bases fitting TRBD1. The CDR3 is 16 amino acids. J lost 8 bases, V lost 0 bases, and 5 bases had no gene match.